These 26 T cell receptor beta chains were sequenced from one sample in a study of response to subunit inactivated influenza vaccine. TCRdb analysed the RT-PCR reads with MiXCR anew, one entry per CDR3 protein. The sample carries 650,000 to 800,000 distinct CDR3 sequences, about 18% recorded once. The sample consisted of PBMCs from blood, taken around 5 days after vaccination. These receptors were taken from a man aged 50-60 years who received an inactivated influenza vaccine.

This clonotype was picked up a small number of times. The rearrangement links TRBV20-1 to TRBJ2-7, with D possibly being TRBD2 (5 bases). Germline values: CDR1 DFQATT, CDR2 SNEGSKA (reference sequence). V lost 6 bases and J lost 1, with 16 bases in between. The CDR3 has 14 amino acids. The CDR3 here is CSARKAGGSYEQYF. The DNA for the CDR3 is TGCAGTGCCAGGAAGGCGGGTGGGTCCTACGAGCAGTACTTC.

The V gene is TRBV19, the J gene TRBJ2-1; no definite D call. The V gene's germline CDR1 is LNHDA and CDR2 SQIVND (reference sequence). V was trimmed by 5 bases and J by 7 bases, leaving 9 bases between them. This CDR3 has 12 amino acids. CDR3 protein: CASSVGFNEQFF. The CDR3, as DNA: TGTGCCAGTAGTGTAGGTTTTAATGAGCAGTTCTTC.

This chain uses TRBV27 with TRBJ2-3, with 8 positions matching TRBD2. With 0 bases clipped from V and 0 bases from J, the junction kept 2 bases outside the gene matches. CDR1 and CDR2 from the germline V gene are MNHEY and SMNVEV (reference sequence). The CDR3 extends over 16 amino acids. The CDR3 here is CASSLSLAESTDTQYF. In nucleotides, the CDR3 is TGTGCCAGCAGTTTATCACTAGCGGAGAGCACAGATACGCAGTATTTT.

In this sample, this clonotype turned up a few times. In DNA form, the CDR3 reads TGCAGTGGCAAACAGGGTTTGTTGGACGAGCAGTACTTC. This sequence encodes CSGKQGLLDEQYF. The chain joins TRBV20-1 to TRBJ2-7; a weak D match, TRBD1 (6 bases). V shed 7 bases and J shed 5 bases, with 18 bases lying between them. CDR1 is DFQATT, CDR2 SNEGSKA, per germline (reference sequence). The CDR3 is 13 residues long.

The chain employs TRBV11-2 and TRBJ2-5; 8 bases map to TRBD1. The CDR3 is made up of 16 amino acids. Germline lookup yields CDR1 SGHAT and CDR2 FQNNGV. V gave up 2 bases and J gave up 4 bases; unmatched junction bases: 9. DNA of the CDR3: TGTGCCAGCAGCTTAACCGTGTCAGGGGGCCGAGAGACCCAGTACTTC. Encoded protein: CASSLTVSGGRETQYF.

This clonotype was counted many times. The chain employs TRBV20-1 and TRBJ2-1, with D perhaps matching TRBD1 or TRBD2 (5 bases each). Germline values: CDR1 DFQATT, CDR2 SNEGSKA (reference sequence). V lost 3 bases and J lost 0, with 15 bases in between. This CDR3 contains 16 residues. CDR3 sequence reads: CSASRDLISSYNEQFF. The CDR3 region has the DNA TGCAGTGCTAGTCGGGACCTGATCAGCTCCTACAATGAGCAGTTCTTC.

This rearrangement joins TRBV11-2 to TRBJ1-1; 7 bases align to TRBD1. Germline loops: CDR1 SGHAT, CDR2 FQNNGV. The CDR3 contains 19 residues. Trimming at V came to 3 bases and at J to 1 base, leaving 17 bases not matched to a gene. CDR3 coding DNA: TGTGCCAGCAGCTTCCTCGTCTACGCTCCCCAGGGGGAGAACACTGAAGCTTTCTTT. This codes for CASSFLVYAPQGENTEAFF.

This clonotype was found a few times. This rearrangement joins TRBV20-1 to TRBJ1-5; D might be TRBD1 (5 bases). V gave up 5 bases and J gave up 7 bases, with 18 bases separating them. The germline gives CDR1 DFQATT, CDR2 SNEGSKA (reference sequence). CDR3 length equals 14 residues. Written as DNA, the CDR3 is TGCAGTGCTCCCGCCCGGGACGCCCCCCAGCCCCAGCATTTT. Translated: CSAPARDAPQPQHF.

V gene TRBV5-6 combines with J gene TRBJ2-4; no definite D call. Germline CDR1 and CDR2: SGHDT and YYEEEE. This CDR3 is built from 12 residues. Trimming removed 2 bases at V and 6 bases at J, with 6 bases between. CDR3 protein: CASSFMSNIQYF. CDR3 sequence (DNA): TGTGCCAGCAGCTTCATGTCAAACATTCAGTACTTC.

This chain joins TRBV7-9 and TRBJ2-6; D is ambiguous. Trimming cost V 1 base and J 6 bases, with 16 bases left between them. CDR3 length: 17 residues. In germline, CDR1 is SEHNR, CDR2 FQNEAQ (reference sequence). The CDR3 nucleotides read TGTGCCAGCAGCTTAGAATACGAAAGTAGTGTGGCCAACGTCCTGACTTTC. Its translation: CASSLEYESSVANVLTF.

The chain has TRBV27 and TRBJ2-2; no clear D. CDR3 length equals 13 residues. Trimming shortened V by 7 bases and J by 1 base, and 7 bases separated the two germline ends. Germline V gene data show CDR1 as MNHEY and CDR2 as SMNVEV (reference sequence). CDR3 amino acids: CASNDLNTGELFF. In DNA, the CDR3 is TGTGCCAGCAACGACCTGAACACCGGGGAGCTGTTTTTT.

This clonotype was picked up a small number of times. J is TRBJ2-1 and V is TRBV20-1, with 14 bases that match TRBD2. In germline, CDR1 is DFQATT, CDR2 SNEGSKA (reference sequence). The CDR3 runs to 19 residues. The V and J ends lost 6 bases and 0 bases, in that order; junction bases with no gene match: 13. CDR3 DNA sequence: TGCAGTGCAGCCGGCTCGGGACTAGCGGGAGCAACCTCCTACAATGAGCAGTTCTTC. The encoded protein is CSAAGSGLAGATSYNEQFF.

The V call is TRBV20-1, the J call TRBJ1-2; no firm D call. The CDR3 is 14 amino acids. Per germline, CDR1 DFQATT and CDR2 SNEGSKA (reference sequence). Trimming shortened V by 6 bases and J by 0 bases, and 14 bases separated the two germline ends. CDR3 region: CSAFWTGSNYGYTF. DNA for the CDR3: TGCAGTGCCTTCTGGACGGGTTCTAACTATGGCTACACCTTC.

The table lists this clonotype with a few counts. The chain combines TRBV5-6 with TRBJ2-7, with a possible D match to TRBD1 (6 bases). CDR1 and CDR2 from the germline V gene are SGHDT and YYEEEE. The CDR3 loop spans 13 amino acids. V lost 4 bases to trimming and J lost 4 bases, with 12 bases between them. Here the CDR3 DNA reads TGTGCCAGCAGCGTCGGGACAATATACGAGCAGTACTTC. This translates into CASSVGTIYEQYF.

This clonotype was seen more than once but under ten times. The chain combines TRBV20-1 with TRBJ2-7; no clear D gene. V was pared by 2 bases and J by 4 bases, with 12 bases between. The CDR3 is 13 residues long. Per the germline V gene, CDR1 is DFQATT and CDR2 is SNEGSKA (reference sequence). Here the CDR3 DNA reads TGCAGTGCTAGAAAATCCCAGATATACGAGCAGTACTTC. Translation gives CSARKSQIYEQYF.

The rearrangement links TRBV7-6 to TRBJ2-2; possible D gene TRBD2, 5 bases. The germline V and J ends were trimmed by 2 bases and 1 base, with 20 bases remaining between them. The CDR3 has 19 amino acids. CDR1 is SGHVS and CDR2 is FNYEAQ in the germline V gene. CDR3 nucleotide sequence: TGTGCCAGCAGCTTAAAGGCGATGGGTACTGGAGGGAACACCGGGGAGCTGTTTTTT. It is translated as CASSLKAMGTGGNTGELFF.

This clonotype was picked up a small number of times. The V call is TRBV12-3 or TRBV12-4, the J call TRBJ1-6; TRBD1 might be the D (6 bases). CDR3 size: 15 residues. V was cut by 6 bases and J by 5 bases, with 14 bases left in between. The CDR3 DNA reads TGTGCCAGCAGCAATACAGGGTATAATAATTCACCCCTCCACTTT. It specifies CASSNTGYNNSPLHF.

The chain couples TRBV25-1 to TRBJ2-1; no clear D. Per germline, CDR1 MGHDK and CDR2 SYGVNS. Trimming removed 3 bases at V and 2 bases at J, with 8 bases between. The CDR3 runs to 14 residues. The CDR3 nucleotides read TGTGCCAGCAGTGACTCTCGGACCTACAATGAGCAGTTCTTC. This encodes CASSDSRTYNEQFF. The full variable domain, completed using reference TRBV25-1 and TRBJ2-1, is EADIYQTPRYLVIGTGKKITLECSQTMGHDKMYWYQQDPGMELHLIHYSYGVNSTEKGDLSSESTVSRIRTEHFPLTLESARPSHTSQYLCASSDSRTYNEQFFGPGTRLTVL.

The chain has TRBV10-3 and TRBJ1-3, with D uncertain. CDR1 ENHRY and CDR2 SYGVKD come from the germline V gene. The CDR3 is 16 amino acids. Trimming left V 3 bases short and J 0 bases short, with 12 bases between. The CDR3: CAISDPGFVSGNTIYF. The CDR3 coding sequence is TGTGCCATCAGTGACCCGGGGTTTGTCTCTGGAAACACCATATATTTT.

This clonotype appeared a few times. V and J are TRBV7-2 and TRBJ2-6; 7 bases line up with TRBD1. Unmatched junction bases numbered 2, after V lost 5 bases and J lost 4 bases. Germline CDR1 reads SGHTA; CDR2 reads FQGNSA. The CDR3 is made up of 14 amino acids. CDR3 nucleotide sequence: TGTGCCAGCAGCCCGGGACAGGGGGCCAACGTCCTGACTTTC. The encoded protein is CASSPGQGANVLTF.

A few counts support this clonotype. The chain recombines TRBV20-1 with TRBJ1-4; D gene ambiguous. The CDR3 covers 13 residues. Germline loops: CDR1 DFQATT, CDR2 SNEGSKA (reference sequence). Deletions cut 6 bases from V and 8 bases from J, with 16 bases between. CDR3 coding DNA: TGCAGTGCCCCGTTAGCGGGCGCCGAAAAACTGTTTTTT. Its protein product is CSAPLAGAEKLFF.

This clonotype was picked up one time. It may be a read error: a sequence one base away is much more abundant. V gene TRBV20-1 combines with J gene TRBJ1-5, with TRBD1 identical over 7 bases. V was pared by 5 bases and J by 4 bases, with 2 bases of the junction left unmatched. Germline V lookup: CDR1 DFQATT, CDR2 SNEGSKA (reference sequence). The CDR3 is 12 residues long. The CDR3 here is CSALQGNQPQHF. Written as DNA, the CDR3 is TGCAGTGCTCTACAGGGGAATCAGCCCCAGCATTTT.

This clonotype showed up many times. The chain links TRBV29-1 to TRBJ1-2; tentative D call: TRBD1 (5 bases). V was trimmed by 6 bases and J by 4 bases, leaving 18 bases between them. Germline V gene lookup returns CDR1 SQVTM and CDR2 ANQGSEA. CDR3 length: 14 amino acids. The CDR3 DNA follows: TGCAGCGTAATTGAAGGGGTCGTGGCCTATGGCTACACCTTC. Translated: CSVIEGVVAYGYTF.

The table lists this clonotype with a few counts. This rearrangement joins TRBV12-3 or TRBV12-4 to TRBJ1-2; 10 bases are shared with TRBD1. V dropped 4 bases and J dropped 8; count of bases not matched to a gene: 10. The CDR3 is 15 residues long. In DNA, the CDR3 is TGTGCCAGCAGTTCCACCGGGACAGGGGTGAGAGGCTACACCTTC. This encodes CASSSTGTGVRGYTF.

This clonotype was detected only a few times. The chain combines TRBV12-3 or TRBV12-4 with TRBJ2-7; D tentatively fits TRBD1 or TRBD2 (5 bases each). V lost 6 bases and J 2 bases, leaving 11 bases between the germline ends. The CDR3 sequence is 13 residues long. The CDR3 region has the DNA TGTGCCAGCAGCCGAGGGGCCCCCTACGAGCAGTACTTC. It specifies CASSRGAPYEQYF.

This clonotype was counted between two and nine times. The gene calls are TRBV5-1 and TRBJ2-7, with D maybe TRBD1 (5 bases). The CDR3 consists of 12 residues. CDR1 is SGHRS and CDR2 is YFSETQ in the germline V gene. V was cut by 0 bases and J by 6 bases, with 7 bases left in between. CDR3: CASSLEGAEQYF. CDR3 nucleotide sequence: TGCGCCAGCAGCTTGGAAGGGGCCGAGCAGTACTTC.